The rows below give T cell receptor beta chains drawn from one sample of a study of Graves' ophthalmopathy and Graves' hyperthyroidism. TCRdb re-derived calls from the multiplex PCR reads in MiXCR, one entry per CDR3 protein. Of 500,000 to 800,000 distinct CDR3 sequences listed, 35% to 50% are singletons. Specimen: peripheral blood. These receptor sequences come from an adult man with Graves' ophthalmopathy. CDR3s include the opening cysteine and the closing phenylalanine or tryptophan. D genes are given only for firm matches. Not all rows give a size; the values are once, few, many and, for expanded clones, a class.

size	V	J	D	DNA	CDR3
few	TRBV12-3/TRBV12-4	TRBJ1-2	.	TGTGCCAGCCAGCGGGGTAACTATGGCTACACCTTC	CASQRGNYGYTF
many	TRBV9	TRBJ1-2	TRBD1	TGTGCCAGCAGCGCTGGGACAGCAGCTAACTATGGCTACACCTTC	CASSAGTAANYGYTF
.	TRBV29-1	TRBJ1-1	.	TGCAGCGTTGACTCTGGGGCAGGGACTGAAGCTTTCTTT	CSVDSGAGTEAFF
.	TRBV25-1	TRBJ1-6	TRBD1	TGTGCCAGCAGTGTTGGACAGGATCCAAATTCACCCCTCCACTTT	CASSVGQDPNSPLHF
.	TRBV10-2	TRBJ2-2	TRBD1	TGCGCCAGCAGCGGGACAGTACTCCGGGGGGAGCTGTTTTTT	CASSGTVLRGELFF
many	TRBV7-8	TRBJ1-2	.	TGTGCCAGCAGCTTAGACAGCCGTTATGGCTACACCTTC	CASSLDSRYGYTF
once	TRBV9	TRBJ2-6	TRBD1	TGTGCCAGCAGCCCCAGGACAGGGGGCAACGTCCTGACTTTC	CASSPRTGGNVLTF
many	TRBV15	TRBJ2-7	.	TGTGCCACCAGCAGACCTGGTCCCTACGAGCAGTACTTC	CATSRPGPYEQYF
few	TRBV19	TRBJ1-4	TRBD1	TGTGCCAGTAGTCTCGGACAGGGGGCGGCTGAAAAACTGTTTTTT	CASSLGQGAAEKLFF
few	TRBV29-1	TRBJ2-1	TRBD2	TGCAGCGTTGCGGTAGCGGGAGGTGCTGGTGAGCAGTTCTTC	CSVAVAGGAGEQFF
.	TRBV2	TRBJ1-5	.	TGTGCCAGCAGTGGTGGGATGGATCAGCCCCAGCATTTT	CASSGGMDQPQHF
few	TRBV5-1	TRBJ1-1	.	TGCGCCAGCAGCCTAAACGTAGACACTGAAGCTTTCTTT	CASSLNVDTEAFF
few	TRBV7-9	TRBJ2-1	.	TGTGCCAGCAGCTTAGTCGCAGGGCCTAAGGAGCAGTTCTTC	CASSLVAGPKEQFF
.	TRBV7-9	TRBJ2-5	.	TGTGCCAGCAGCTTTGGGTCCCGACGGGAGACCCAGTACTTC	CASSFGSRRETQYF
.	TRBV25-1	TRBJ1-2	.	TGTGCTAGGGACGGAGCGAACTATGGCTACACCTTC	CARDGANYGYTF
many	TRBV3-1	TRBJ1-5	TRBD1	TGTGCCAGCAGCCAAGGGACAGGGGGCGGACAGCCCCAGCATTTT	CASSQGTGGGQPQHF
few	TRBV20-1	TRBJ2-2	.	TGCAGTGCTCCGACGGCGAACACCGGGGAGCTGTTTTTT	CSAPTANTGELFF
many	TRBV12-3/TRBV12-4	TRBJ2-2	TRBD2	TGTGCCAGCAGTGATCGGACTAGTCGGACCGGGGAGCTGTTTTTT	CASSDRTSRTGELFF
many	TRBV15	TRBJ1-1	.	TGTGCCACCAGCAGAGACAGGGTGCTGGCTGAAGCTTTCTTT	CATSRDRVLAEAFF
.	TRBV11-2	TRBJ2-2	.	TGTGCCAGCAGCTTCGGGACACTCGTAACCGGGGAGCTGTTTTTT	CASSFGTLVTGELFF
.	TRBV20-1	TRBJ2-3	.	TGCAGTGCTAGAGTTTTGATGGATACGCAGTATTTT	CSARVLMDTQYF
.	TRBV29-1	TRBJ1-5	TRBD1	TGCAGCTTGGTGGGACAGGGGCAGCCCCAGCATTTT	CSLVGQGQPQHF
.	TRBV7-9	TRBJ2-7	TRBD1	TGTGCCAGCGCCGGGACAGAGAAGTACTTC	CASAGTEKYF
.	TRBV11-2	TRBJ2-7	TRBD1	TGTGCCAGCAGGCTTCCGGGACAGCGACACTACGAGCAGTACTTC	CASRLPGQRHYEQYF
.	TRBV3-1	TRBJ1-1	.	TGTGCCAGCAGCCCCATCGGTCTTGTCGGGTGGGCCACTGAAGCTTTCTTT	CASSPIGLVGWATEAFF
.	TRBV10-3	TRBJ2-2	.	TGTGCCAGCCGGGACACACTTAACACCGGGGAGCTGTTTTTT	CASRDTLNTGELFF
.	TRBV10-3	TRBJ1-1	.	TGTGCCATCGGGTCGGGAGCTTTCTTT	CAIGSGAFF
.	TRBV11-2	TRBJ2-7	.	TGTGCCAGCAGCCAAGGGTGGGTAGCGAGGGTCGGGGACGAGCAGTACTTC	CASSQGWVARVGDEQYF
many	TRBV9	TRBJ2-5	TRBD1	TGTGCCAGCAGCGAGACAGGGGGAAGGGAGACCCAGTACTTC	CASSETGGRETQYF
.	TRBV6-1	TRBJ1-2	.	TGTGCCAGCGGATATCACGAGAGAAACTATGGCTACACCTTC	CASGYHERNYGYTF
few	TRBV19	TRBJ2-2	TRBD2	TGTGCCAGTAGTCAGCGGGAGGCCGGGGAGCTGTTTTTT	CASSQREAGELFF
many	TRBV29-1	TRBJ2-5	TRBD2	TGCAGCGTTGGGCTAGCGGGGGGGCCGCGAGAGACCCAGTACTTC	CSVGLAGGPRETQYF
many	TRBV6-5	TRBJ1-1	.	TGTGCCAGCACGTACAGTGGGGGGGACACTGAAGCTTTCTTT	CASTYSGGDTEAFF
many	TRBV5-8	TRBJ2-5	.	TGTGCCAGCAGCTTGGCGCCCACGGACGGCCAAGAGACCCAGTACTTC	CASSLAPTDGQETQYF
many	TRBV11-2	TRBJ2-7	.	TGTGCCAGCAGCTTAGTCTCCCGGGGGATGTACGAGCAGTACTTC	CASSLVSRGMYEQYF
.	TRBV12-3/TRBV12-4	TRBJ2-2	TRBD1	TGTGCCAGCAGGACGACAGGGGGAGCTGTCGGGGAGCTGTTTTTT	CASRTTGGAVGELFF
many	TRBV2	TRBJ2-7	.	TGTGCCAGCAGTAACACAGCCTACGAGCAGTACTTC	CASSNTAYEQYF
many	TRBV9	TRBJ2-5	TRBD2	TGTGCCAGCAGCGTAGCTCCGGGACTAGCGCAAGAGACCCAGTACTTC	CASSVAPGLAQETQYF
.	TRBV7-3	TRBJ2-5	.	TGTGCCAGCAGTGCTAGAACGGGTAGCGGAGAAGAGACCCAGTACTTC	CASSARTGSGEETQYF
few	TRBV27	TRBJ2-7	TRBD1	TGTGCCAGCGGAGTTACAGGGGGCGAGCAGTACTTC	CASGVTGGEQYF
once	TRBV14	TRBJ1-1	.	TGTGCCAGCAGCCAAGGAGACAGGAAGAACACTGAAGCCTTCTTT	CASSQGDRKNTEAFF
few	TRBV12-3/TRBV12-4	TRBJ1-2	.	TGTGCCAGCAGCCCTCGAGGGGGGATCTATGGCTACACCTTC	CASSPRGGIYGYTF
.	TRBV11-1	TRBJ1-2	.	TGTGCCAGCAGCTTAAACAGGCGAGACTATGGCTACACCTTC	CASSLNRRDYGYTF
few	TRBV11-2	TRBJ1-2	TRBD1	TGTGCCAGCAGCCAAGGCTGGGACAGGGGACTCTATGGCTACACCTTC	CASSQGWDRGLYGYTF
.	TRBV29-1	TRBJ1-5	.	TGCAGCAGTGATCGGCGAGGGACGAATCAGCCCCAGCATTTT	CSSDRRGTNQPQHF
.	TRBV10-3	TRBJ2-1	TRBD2	TGTGCCATCAGTGAGGGGACTAGCGGGAACAATGAGCAGTTCTTC	CAISEGTSGNNEQFF
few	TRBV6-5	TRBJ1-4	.	TGTGCCAGCACCCGATCGGGTCATGAAAAACTGTTTTTT	CASTRSGHEKLFF
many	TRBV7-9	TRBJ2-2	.	TGTGCCAGCAGCTGGTACGCGAACACCGGGGAGCTGTTTTTT	CASSWYANTGELFF
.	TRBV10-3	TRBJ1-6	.	TGTGCCATCAGTGACAGGGACCATTCACCCCTCCACTTT	CAISDRDHSPLHF
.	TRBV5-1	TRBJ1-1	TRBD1	TGTGCCAGCGGGACAGGGCACAGTCCCACTGAAGCTTTCTTT	CASGTGHSPTEAFF
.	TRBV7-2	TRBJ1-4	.	TGTGCCAGCAGCTTAGCCGGGGGGGCCGTACTGTTTTTT	CASSLAGGAVLFF
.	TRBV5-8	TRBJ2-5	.	TGTGCCAGCTCACCAGAGTTGGGAGAGACCCAGTACTTC	CASSPELGETQYF
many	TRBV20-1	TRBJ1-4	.	TGCAGTGCCCAGACAGAGGAAAAACTGTTTTTT	CSAQTEEKLFF
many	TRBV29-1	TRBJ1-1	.	TGCAGCGTCTCCCCGACTGGAGGAGACACTGAAGCTTTCTTT	CSVSPTGGDTEAFF
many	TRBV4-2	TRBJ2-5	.	TGTGCCAGCAGCCAAGTAGGGCCAGCTGGGGTCCAAGAGACCCAGTACTTC	CASSQVGPAGVQETQYF
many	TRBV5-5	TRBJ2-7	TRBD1	TGTGCCAGCAGCTGGACAGGGGCCGAGCAGTACTTC	CASSWTGAEQYF
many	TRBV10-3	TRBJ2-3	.	TGTGCCATCAGTGAGCCGAAGGGTCTTGTGCAGTATTTT	CAISEPKGLVQYF
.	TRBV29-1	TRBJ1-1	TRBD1	TGCAGCGTTGCCACAGGGGGCGGCGCTGAAGCTTTCTTT	CSVATGGGAEAFF